The entry below gives a single TCR beta chain sequence along with its context. Germline trimming cut 2 bases from V and 4 bases from J; bases unmatched to any gene: 8. Per germline, CDR1 SGHKS and CDR2 YYEKEE (reference sequence). CDR3 size: 15 residues. This sample was included in a study of blood T cell repertoires in COVID-19. Study as a whole: T cells, B-cell-depleted T cells, or PBMCs supplied cDNA or gDNA.

The authors' processing: Amplified reference gene primers provided the basis for estimating nucleated cell counts. The data were produced by immunoSEQ multiplex PCR, yet TCRdb's version contains in-frame clones alone and is incomplete. For V, J and clone size, that table is used; D and trimming come from the DNA. The sample has about 180,000 clones, 80% to 90% seen once. This receptor was identified in a middle-aged man with active or convalescent COVID-19. The gene calls are TRBV5-5 and TRBJ2-7; 8 bases map to TRBD1. Specimen: peripheral blood. The CDR3 nucleotides are TGTGCCAGCAGCTTTGATGGCCAGGGGGCGTACGAGCAGTACTTC. It specifies CASSFDGQGAYEQYF.